Listed below are T cell receptor beta chains from one sample, sequenced in a study of control samples from healthy donors and cancer patients. The table came from immunoSEQ multiplex PCR; TCRdb's copy has only in-frame clones and leaves some out. The sample holds some 160,000 clones, approximately 90% seen once. What was sequenced was blood. The receptors were sampled from a woman aged 25-40 years in good health. The CDR3 runs from the conserved cysteine through the conserved F or W.

v_gene	j_gene	CDR3aa
TRBV28	TRBJ1-5	CASSYPSSRGALRGNQPQHF
TRBV6-1	TRBJ1-6	CASSEGWDNNSPLHF
TRBV28	TRBJ1-1	CASSLEQGPGMNTEAFF
TRBV11-2	TRBJ2-7	CASSLPMGAAYEQYF
TRBV7-9	TRBJ2-7	CASSFGLAGRPYEQYF
TRBV6-6	TRBJ2-7	CASSKTSGAYEQYF
TRBV4-2	TRBJ1-5	CASSQEDGEGDQPQHF
TRBV10-3	TRBJ1-1	CAIKGLNTEAFF
TRBV2	TRBJ2-7	CASRSAVDYIYEQYF
TRBV14	TRBJ2-2	CASSQIAGRHTGELFF
TRBV5-4	TRBJ2-5	CASSLHNQETQYF